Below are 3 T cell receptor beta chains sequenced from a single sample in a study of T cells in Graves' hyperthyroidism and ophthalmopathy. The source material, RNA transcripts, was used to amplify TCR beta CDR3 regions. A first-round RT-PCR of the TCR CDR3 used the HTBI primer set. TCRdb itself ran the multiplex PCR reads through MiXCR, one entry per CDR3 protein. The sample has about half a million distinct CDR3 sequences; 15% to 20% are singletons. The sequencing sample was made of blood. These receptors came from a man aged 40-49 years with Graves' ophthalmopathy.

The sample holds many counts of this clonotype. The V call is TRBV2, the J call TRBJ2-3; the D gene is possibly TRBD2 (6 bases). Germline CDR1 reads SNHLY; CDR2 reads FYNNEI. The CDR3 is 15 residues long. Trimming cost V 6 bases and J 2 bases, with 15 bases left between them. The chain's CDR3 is CASSRLGTPTDTQYF. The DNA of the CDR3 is TGTGCCAGCAGCCGCCTGGGGACTCCCACAGATACGCAGTATTTT.

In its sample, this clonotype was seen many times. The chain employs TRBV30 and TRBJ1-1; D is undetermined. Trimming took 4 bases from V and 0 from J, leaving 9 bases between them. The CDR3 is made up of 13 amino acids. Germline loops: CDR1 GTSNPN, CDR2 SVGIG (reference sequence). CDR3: CAWKARLNTEAFF. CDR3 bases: TGTGCCTGGAAGGCCCGATTGAACACTGAAGCTTTCTTT.

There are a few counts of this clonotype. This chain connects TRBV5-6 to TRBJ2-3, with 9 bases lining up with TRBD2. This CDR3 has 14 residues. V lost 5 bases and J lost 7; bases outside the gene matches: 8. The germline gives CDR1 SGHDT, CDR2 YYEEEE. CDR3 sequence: CASSSGTSINTQYF. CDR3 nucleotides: TGTGCCAGCAGTTCCGGGACTAGCATAAATACGCAGTATTTT. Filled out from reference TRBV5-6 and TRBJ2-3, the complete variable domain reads DAGVTQSPTHLIKTRGQQVTLRCSPKSGHDTVSWYQQALGQGPQFIFQYYEEEERQRGNFPDRFSGHQFPNYSSELNVNALLLGDSALYLCASSSGTSINTQYFGPGTRLTVL.